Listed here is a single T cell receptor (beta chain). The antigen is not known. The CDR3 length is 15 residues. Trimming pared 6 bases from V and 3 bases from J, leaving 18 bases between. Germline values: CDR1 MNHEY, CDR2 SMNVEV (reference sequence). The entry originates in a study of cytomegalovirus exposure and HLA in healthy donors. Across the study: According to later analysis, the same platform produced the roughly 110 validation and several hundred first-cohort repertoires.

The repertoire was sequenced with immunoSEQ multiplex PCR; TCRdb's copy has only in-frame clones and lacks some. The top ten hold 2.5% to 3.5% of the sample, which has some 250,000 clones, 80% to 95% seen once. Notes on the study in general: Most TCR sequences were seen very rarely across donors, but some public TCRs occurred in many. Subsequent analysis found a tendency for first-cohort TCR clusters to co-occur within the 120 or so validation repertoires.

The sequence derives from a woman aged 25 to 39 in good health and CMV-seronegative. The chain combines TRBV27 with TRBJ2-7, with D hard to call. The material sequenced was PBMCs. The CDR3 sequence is CASRPGRTPRYEQYF. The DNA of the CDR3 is TGTGCCAGCAGACCCGGGCGGACCCCACGCTACGAGCAGTACTTC.